This T cell receptor (beta chain) was sequenced during a study of T cell responses to AZD1222 COVID-19 vaccine. The study, taken as a whole, reports: It was only after the peak T cell response that any repertoires were sampled.

The CDR3 is 14 amino acids. The V and J ends lost 5 bases and 0 bases respectively, with 10 bases between them. From germline, CDR1 is LNHDA and CDR2 SQIVND (reference sequence). Generated by immunoSEQ multiplex PCR, the TCRdb table keeps only in-frame clones and is missing some. The table includes around 110,000 clones, 90% detected once. Concerning this clone itself: Its antigen is undetermined.

The clonotype originates from an adult who received the AZD1222 COVID-19 vaccine. V and J are TRBV19 and TRBJ2-5; TRBD1 is a possible D gene (5 bases). Source: peripheral blood, taken 28 days after the second AZD1222 dose. The CDR3 is CASSPGANQETQYF. The CDR3 bases are TGTGCCAGTAGTCCTGGGGCCAACCAAGAGACCCAGTACTTC.